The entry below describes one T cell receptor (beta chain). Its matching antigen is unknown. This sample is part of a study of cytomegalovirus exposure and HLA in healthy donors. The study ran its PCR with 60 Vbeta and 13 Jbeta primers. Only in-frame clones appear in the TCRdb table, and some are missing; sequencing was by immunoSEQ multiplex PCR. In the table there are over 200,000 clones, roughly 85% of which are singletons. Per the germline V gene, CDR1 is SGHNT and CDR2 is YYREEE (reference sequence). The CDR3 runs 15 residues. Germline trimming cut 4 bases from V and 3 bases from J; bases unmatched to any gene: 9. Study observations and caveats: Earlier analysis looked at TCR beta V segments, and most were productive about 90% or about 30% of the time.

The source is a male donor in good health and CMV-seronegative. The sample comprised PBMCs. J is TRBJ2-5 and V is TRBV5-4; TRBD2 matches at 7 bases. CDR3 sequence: CASSGWDYYKETQYF. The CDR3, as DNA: TGTGCCAGCAGCGGATGGGACTACTACAAAGAGACCCAGTACTTC.